The clone carrying this T cell receptor beta chain was observed once. Its antigen is not known. The record originates from a study of cytomegalovirus exposure and HLA in healthy donors. Primers: 60 Vbeta forward and 13 Jbeta reverse. The protocol was immunoSEQ multiplex PCR, while the TCRdb copy is restricted to in-frame clones and leaves out a portion. Counted here are around 150,000 clones, 80% occurring once; the ten biggest clones make up around a tenth. Trimming stripped 5 bases from V and 6 bases from J, with 14 bases between. In germline, CDR1 is SGHTA, CDR2 FQGTGA. This CDR3 comprises 15 residues. The study's findings and limits: In a later analysis, donors in an Asian-associated ancestry cluster reportedly had fewer N-insertions in productive TCRs than the cohort mean. Earlier analysis looked at TCR beta V segments, and most were productive about 90% or about 30% of the time.

The chain combines TRBV7-3 with TRBJ1-6; D call uncertain. Sequenced input: PBMCs. The sequence was obtained from a man aged 18-30 years in good health and CMV-seropositive. The chain's CDR3 is CASSRTVGINSPLHF. The CDR3 coding sequence is TGTGCCAGCAGCCGGACGGTCGGGATTAATTCACCCCTCCACTTT. The whole variable domain, filled in from reference TRBV7-3 and TRBJ1-6, reads GAGVSQTPSNKVTEKGKYVELRCDPISGHTALYWYRQSLGQGPEFLIYFQGTGAADDSGLPNDRFFAVRPEGSVSTLKIQRTERGDSAVYLCASSRTVGINSPLHFGNGTRLTVT.